This entry lists 21 T cell receptor beta chains sequenced from one sample in a study of blood T cell repertoires in COVID-19. Sequencing was performed with immunoSEQ multiplex PCR; in TCRdb, only in-frame clones are kept and a portion is missing. The sample gives some 200,000 clones, 80% to 95% of which show up once; nearly 0.55% is in the top ten. Sequencing used peripheral blood. Source of these receptors: a man aged 45-60 years with acute or convalescent COVID-19.

This clone was picked up one time. The chain links TRBV29-1 to TRBJ1-2, with 10 bases aligning to TRBD1. The junction had 3 bases not matched to a gene; V was cut back by 6 bases and J by 8 bases. This CDR3 contains 11 residues. Looked up from germline, CDR1 is SQVTM and CDR2 is ANQGSEA. CDR3 in amino acids: CSVGTGAGYTF. The CDR3 nucleotides read TGCAGCGTAGGGACAGGGGCGGGCTACACCTTC.

The chain combines TRBV10-3 with TRBJ1-5, with no clear D. The germline CDR1 and CDR2 sequences are ENHRY and SYGVKD. Trimming took 10 bases from V and 3 from J, leaving 13 bases between them. The CDR3 has 13 amino acids. The CDR3 here is CATTVGANQPQHF. The CDR3 nucleotides read TGTGCCACGACGGTGGGAGCCAATCAGCCCCAGCATTTT.

This chain connects TRBV6-2 or TRBV6-3 to TRBJ1-5, with D possibly TRBD1 on 5 matching bases. The CDR3 loop spans 15 amino acids. Per the germline V gene, CDR1 is MNHEY and CDR2 is SVGEGT. The V and J ends lost 4 bases and 2 bases respectively, with 12 bases between them. In DNA form, the CDR3 reads TGTGCCAGCAGTTCCGCAGGGTCGGGCAATCAGCCCCAGCATTTT. Protein: CASSSAGSGNQPQHF.

J is TRBJ2-1 and V is TRBV28; tentatively, D is TRBD1 (5 bases). The germline gives CDR1 MDHEN, CDR2 SYDVKM. Deletions cut 3 bases from V and 8 bases from J, with 14 bases between. This CDR3 spans 14 amino acids. CDR3 coding DNA: TGTGCCAGCAGTTTGCTCGCCTGGGGCGATGAGCAGTTCTTC. It is translated as CASSLLAWGDEQFF.

The gene calls are TRBV11-3 and TRBJ2-1, with TRBD2 identical over 14 bases. The CDR3 has 15 amino acids. V was pared by 5 bases and J by 9 bases, with 6 bases of the junction left unmatched. Germline V gene lookup returns CDR1 SGHNT and CDR2 YENEEA. Written as DNA, the CDR3 is TGTGCCAGCAGCCCAGGGGGACTAGCGGGAGTTGAGCAGTTCTTC. It yields the protein CASSPGGLAGVEQFF.

The chain joins TRBV2 to TRBJ2-2, with TRBD1 matching over 8 bases. The CDR3 sequence is 15 residues long. Per the germline V gene, CDR1 is SNHLY and CDR2 is FYNNEI. Trimming removed 7 bases from V and 4 bases from J; junction bases left unmatched: 8. CDR3 amino acids: CASTADREVTGELFF. The CDR3 region has the DNA TGTGCCAGCACCGCGGACAGGGAGGTCACCGGGGAGCTGTTTTTT.

This rearrangement joins TRBV7-3 to TRBJ1-6, with D maybe TRBD1 (6 bases). There are 15 residues in the CDR3. CDR1 and CDR2 from the germline V gene are SGHTA and FQGTGA. The ends were cut back, 5 bases at V and 5 bases at J, with 13 bases in the middle. The DNA of the CDR3 is TGTGCCAGCAGCGAACAGGGTGGAGATAATTCACCCCTCCACTTT. It is translated as CASSEQGGDNSPLHF.

J is TRBJ2-1 and V is TRBV6-1; 8 bases fit TRBD2. J lost 2 bases, V lost 4 bases, and 7 bases had no gene match. This CDR3 spans 16 amino acids. Germline V lookup: CDR1 MNHNS, CDR2 SASEGT. CDR3 bases: TGTGCCAGCAGTGCACTCCGACTAGCGACCTACAATGAGCAGTTCTTC. Its protein product is CASSALRLATYNEQFF.

The chain carries TRBV27 and TRBJ2-7, with D perhaps matching TRBD2 (5 bases). Germline-derived CDR1 and CDR2 are MNHEY and SMNVEV (reference sequence). V lost 3 bases to trimming and J lost 1 base, with 13 bases between them. CDR3 length equals 15 residues. The CDR3 bases are TGTGCCAGCAGTTTCGCATCGGGAAGTTCCTACGAGCAGTACTTC. Its translation is CASSFASGSSYEQYF.

The chain links TRBV5-1 to TRBJ1-4; possible D gene TRBD1, 5 bases. The CDR3 is 15 amino acids. Germline V gives CDR1 SGHRS, CDR2 YFSETQ. Trimming left V 0 bases short and J 4 bases short, with 10 bases between. CDR3 in DNA: TGCGCCAGCAGCTTGGTGGGGGGAGTTAATGAAAAACTGTTTTTT. Translation: CASSLVGGVNEKLFF.

The rearrangement joins TRBV18 to TRBJ2-2; possibly TRBD2 for D (6 bases). In germline, CDR1 is KGHSH, CDR2 LQKENI. Trimming cost V 5 bases and J 3 bases, with 13 bases left between them. CDR3 length: 15 amino acids. The DNA for the CDR3 is TGTGCCAGCTCAGGAGGGGCGTGGGACACCGGGGAGCTGTTTTTT. This sequence encodes CASSGGAWDTGELFF.

The gene calls are TRBV11-3 and TRBJ2-3, with D uncertain. Trimming removed 5 bases from V and 1 base from J, with 4 bases in between. Germline-derived CDR1 and CDR2 are SGHNT and YENEEA. This CDR3 has 12 residues. The CDR3 region is CASSAGTDTQYF. DNA for the CDR3: TGTGCCAGCAGCGCGGGCACAGATACGCAGTATTTT.

The genes are TRBV6-6 and TRBJ2-2; D unresolved. Germline-derived CDR1 and CDR2 are MNHNY and SVGAGI (reference sequence). This CDR3 has 16 amino acids. Between the trimmed V and J ends, which lost 0 bases and 3 bases, there was a span of 11 bases. CDR3 DNA: TGTGCCAGCAGTTACTCTTTGATGGCTTACACCGGGGAGCTGTTTTTT. Residues: CASSYSLMAYTGELFF.

The chain carries TRBV12-3 or TRBV12-4 and TRBJ1-2; D is unresolved. The CDR3 has 13 amino acids. V was shortened by 2 bases and J by 7 bases, with 11 bases between the two germline ends. CDR3 sequence reads: CASSLMRVSGYTF. CDR3 nucleotides: TGTGCCAGCAGTTTAATGAGGGTTAGTGGCTACACCTTC.

V usage is TRBV30 and J usage is TRBJ2-1, with D maybe TRBD2 (5 bases). CDR3 size: 14 residues. Trimming left V 7 bases short and J 4 bases short, with 17 bases between. Germline V gene data show CDR1 as GTSNPN and CDR2 as SVGIG (reference sequence). The CDR3 loop reads CASSPGWGYNEQFF. CDR3 nucleotides: TGTGCCTCCTCCCCGGGGTGGGGTTACAATGAGCAGTTCTTC.

The J gene is TRBJ2-5, the V gene TRBV11-2; TRBD1 matches 10 bases. Germline V CDR1 and CDR2: SGHAT, FQNNGV. The CDR3 runs to 14 residues. V was pared by 6 bases and J by 2 bases, with 3 bases of the junction left unmatched. The CDR3 loop is CASRRTGGQETQYF. CDR3 DNA sequence: TGTGCCAGCAGACGGACAGGGGGGCAAGAGACCCAGTACTTC.

The chain couples TRBV6-5 to TRBJ1-4; 10 nucleotides match TRBD1. The CDR3 extends over 15 amino acids. V dropped 2 bases and J dropped 8; count of bases not matched to a gene: 5. The germline gives CDR1 MNHEY, CDR2 SVGAGI. CDR3 protein: CASSYRQGAGEKLFF. DNA of the CDR3: TGTGCCAGCAGTTACAGACAGGGGGCAGGGGAAAAACTGTTTTTT.

This chain uses TRBV7-2 with TRBJ1-5, with D possibly matching TRBD1 (5 bases). The germline V gene encodes CDR1 SGHTA and CDR2 FQGNSA. This CDR3 spans 15 amino acids. The V end was cut by 5 bases, the J end by 0 bases, with 11 bases between. The DNA of the CDR3 is TGTGCCAGCAGCCAGGGCACCTATAGCAATCAGCCCCAGCATTTT. Translating it yields CASSQGTYSNQPQHF.

The chain combines TRBV5-6 with TRBJ1-4; maybe TRBD1 (6 bases). Trimming took 4 bases from V and 7 from J, leaving 23 bases between them. The CDR3 is 17 residues long. Germline V lookup: CDR1 SGHDT, CDR2 YYEEEE. In DNA form, the CDR3 reads TGTGCCAGCAGCCCTTTGAGTCGGGCAGGGGTCGGTGAAAAACTGTTTTTT. As protein: CASSPLSRAGVGEKLFF.

This chain connects TRBV28 to TRBJ1-5; TRBD1 matches 11 bases. Germline V gene sequence: CDR1 MDHEN, CDR2 SYDVKM. Unmatched junction bases numbered 5, after V lost 4 bases and J lost 6 bases. The CDR3 has 15 residues. As DNA, the CDR3 is TGTGCCAGCAGTTCTGGACAGGGGGCGGTTCAGCCCCAGCATTTT. It codes for CASSSGQGAVQPQHF.

The genes are TRBV5-1 and TRBJ2-2; 10 positions agree with TRBD2. There are 17 residues in the CDR3. Looked up from germline, CDR1 is SGHRS and CDR2 is YFSETQ. Unmatched junction bases numbered 8, after V lost 3 bases and J lost 3 bases. The CDR3 nucleotides are TGCGCCAGCAGCTCCCCAGGACTAGCGGAATACACCGGGGAGCTGTTTTTT. Protein sequence: CASSSPGLAEYTGELFF.